This T cell receptor (beta chain) was sequenced for a study of blood T cell repertoires in COVID-19. Study context: Samples came from the United States, Italy and Spain, spanning acute and convalescent COVID-19.

CDR1 MGHRA and CDR2 YSYEKL come from the germline V gene. The CDR3 loop spans 13 amino acids. V trimming: 1 base; J trimming: 6 bases; junction bases outside the gene matches: 2. This study enrolled people aged about 18 to 100 from about 26 US geographic areas. As originally analysed: Cell counts per sample came from amplifying reference gene primers. Sequenced by immunoSEQ multiplex PCR; TCRdb stores in-frame clones only, minus some. V and J calls and clone size follow that table, whereas D and trimming were derived from the DNA. The sample has 180,000 or so clones; more than 75% are singletons. The receptor was derived from a human donor with acute COVID-19. The donor label of this sample is uncertain. V usage is TRBV4-1 and J usage is TRBJ1-1; 7 nucleotides line up with TRBD1. The sequencing input was PBMCs or T cells enriched from blood (not recorded which). CDR3 sequence (DNA): TGCGCCAGCAGCCAAGGCACAGGGGCTGAAGCTTTCTTT. Translated, it gives CASSQGTGAEAFF.